This TCR beta chain was obtained from a study of CD8 T cells in ankylosing spondylitis. TCRdb recomputed calls from the 5' RACE reads with MiXCR, one row per CDR3 protein. This sample has around 300,000 distinct CDR3 sequences, with more than 9% found just once. Study observations and caveats: In peripheral blood, disease-linked CD8+ clones occurred at relatively low frequencies. Researchers reportedly found disease-linked clones significantly enriched in matched ankylosing spondylitis synovial fluid. A TCR beta motif of roughly 8 highly homologous variants seemed to mark ankylosing spondylitis blood.

In its sample, this clonotype was seen a few times. Antigen unknown. CDR1 SGHTA and CDR2 FQGNSA come from the germline V gene. The CDR3 consists of 16 residues. The germline V and J ends were trimmed by 5 bases and 4 bases, with 18 bases remaining between them. The chain couples TRBV7-2 to TRBJ2-1, with a tentative D call TRBD2 (6 bases). The sample comprised blood, either unsorted or a sorted T cell fraction (not recorded which). The TCR was taken from a female donor with ankylosing spondylitis or in good health (not recorded which). CDR3 residues: CASSPPGPGGYNEQFF. CDR3 coding DNA: TGTGCCAGCAGCCCCCCGGGTCCCGGGGGATACAATGAGCAGTTCTTC.